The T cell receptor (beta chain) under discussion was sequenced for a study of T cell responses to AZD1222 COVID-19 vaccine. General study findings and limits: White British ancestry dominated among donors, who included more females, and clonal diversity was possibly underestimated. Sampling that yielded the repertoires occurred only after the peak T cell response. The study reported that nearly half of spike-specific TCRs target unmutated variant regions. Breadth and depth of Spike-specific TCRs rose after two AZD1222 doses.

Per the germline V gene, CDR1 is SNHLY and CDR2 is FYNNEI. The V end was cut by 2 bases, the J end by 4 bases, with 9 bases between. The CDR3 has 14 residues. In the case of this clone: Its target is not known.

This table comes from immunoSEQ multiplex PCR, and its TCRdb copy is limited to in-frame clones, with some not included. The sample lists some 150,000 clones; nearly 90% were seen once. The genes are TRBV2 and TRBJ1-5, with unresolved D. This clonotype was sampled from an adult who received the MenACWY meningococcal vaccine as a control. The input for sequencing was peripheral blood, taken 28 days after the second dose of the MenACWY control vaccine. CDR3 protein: CASSEIGQNQPQHF. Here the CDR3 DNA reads TGTGCCAGCAGTGAAATTGGGCAGAATCAGCCCCAGCATTTT.